This T cell receptor beta chain was identified during a study of radiotherapy plus CTLA-4 blockade in lung cancer. The protocol was immunoSEQ multiplex PCR, while the TCRdb copy is restricted to in-frame clones and leaves out a portion. The sample carries about 95,000 clones, roughly four fifths recorded once. V gave up 7 bases and J gave up 3 bases; unmatched junction bases: 15. The CDR3 runs 17 residues. The germline CDR1 and CDR2 sequences are SGHRS and YFSETQ. This chain joins TRBV5-1 and TRBJ2-1, with 8 positions matching TRBD1. The TCR sequence derives from a human donor with non-small cell lung cancer who had a partial response to radiotherapy plus ipilimumab. This sample comprised peripheral blood, obtained from a patient treated with radiotherapy plus ipilimumab. The CDR3 here is CASSEYRGDRRYNEQFF. CDR3 DNA sequence: TGCGCCAGCTCGGAGTACAGGGGGGACAGGCGCTACAATGAGCAGTTCTTC. The entire variable domain, with the rest obtained from reference TRBV5-1 and TRBJ2-1, is as follows: KAGVTQTPRYLIKTRGQQVTLSCSPISGHRSVSWYQQTPGQGLQFLFEYFSETQRNKGNFPGRFSGRQFSNSRSEMNVSTLELGDSALYLCASSEYRGDRRYNEQFFGPGTRLTVL.